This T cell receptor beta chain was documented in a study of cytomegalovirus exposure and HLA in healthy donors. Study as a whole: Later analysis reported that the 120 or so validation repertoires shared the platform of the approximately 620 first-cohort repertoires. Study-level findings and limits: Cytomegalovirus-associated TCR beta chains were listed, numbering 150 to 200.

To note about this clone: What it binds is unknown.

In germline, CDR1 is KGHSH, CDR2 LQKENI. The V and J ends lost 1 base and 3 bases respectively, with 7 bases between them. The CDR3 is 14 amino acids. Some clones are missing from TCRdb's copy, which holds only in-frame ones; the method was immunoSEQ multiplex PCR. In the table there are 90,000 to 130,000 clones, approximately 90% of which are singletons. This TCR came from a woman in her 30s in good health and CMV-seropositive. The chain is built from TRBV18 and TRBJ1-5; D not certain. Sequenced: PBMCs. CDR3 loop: CASSPQRINQPQHF. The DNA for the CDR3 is TGTGCCAGCTCACCACAGCGGATCAATCAGCCCCAGCATTTT.